Given below is one T cell receptor (beta chain) in context. CDR3 size: 14 residues. The V gene's germline CDR1 is MNHNS and CDR2 SASEGT. Trimming took 6 bases from V and 5 from J; bases not matched to a gene: 8. The sample comes from a study of OX40 agonist ivuxolimab in advanced cancers. Overall study: Three partial responders included one hepatocellular carcinoma patient and two cutaneous melanoma patients.

At cycle 4 day 1, cycle 7 day 1, and baseline, blood was sampled. This table comes from immunoSEQ multiplex PCR, and its TCRdb copy is limited to in-frame clones, with some not included. The data show roughly 48,000 clones, 85% seen once. The sample in question was CD4+ or CD8+ T cells sorted from blood, obtained in a trial of the OX40 agonist ivuxolimab. The sequence was collected from an adult with an advanced solid tumor such as melanoma, head and neck, liver or kidney cancer. The chain links TRBV6-1 to TRBJ2-7, with 9 bases identical to TRBD1. The CDR3 region has the DNA TGTGCCAGCAGGTTCCGGGACAGGGATCACGAGCAGTACTTC. Amino acids: CASRFRDRDHEQYF.